This T cell receptor (beta chain) derives from a study of Graves' ophthalmopathy and Graves' hyperthyroidism (dated by TCRdb to between 2017 and 2018). About the investigation overall: Peripheral blood was collected at initial diagnosis, before any treatment. To tell Graves' ophthalmopathy apart from Graves' hyperthyroidism, and to predict which patients would progress to ophthalmopathy, the study relied on TCR beta repertoire signatures. In total, 135 blood samples were TCR-sequenced: approximately 40 ophthalmopathy, some 75 hyperthyroidism and about 17 hyperthyroidism-to-ophthalmopathy patients. To explore V-J signatures that separate ophthalmopathy from hyperthyroidism, a discovery set of more than 95 patients was enrolled, consisting of 40 to 45 with ophthalmopathy and 57 with stable hyperthyroidism. The independent validation cohort included approximately 19 hyperthyroidism patients plus 17 patients who later progressed from hyperthyroidism to ophthalmopathy. In roughly 6 hyperthyroidism patients, T-cell repertoires of thyroid tissue and blood were compared. Following sample collection, hyperthyroidism patients were given methimazole at a starting dose of 30 mg daily, and ophthalmopathy patients were given high-dose intravenous methylprednisolone. Broad study findings and their caveats: Most expanded thyroid clonotypes with frequency above 0.001 were also detected in blood, suggesting blood repertoires may reflect the thyroid immune response. No statistical method was used to predetermine the sample size, and group allocation was not hidden from the investigators. In validation, the model predicted ophthalmopathy progression with roughly 68% sensitivity and around 72% specificity; approximately 12 predicted patients were CT-confirmed with GO in a median of 6.5 months. The 13-signature model separated ophthalmopathy from stable hyperthyroidism with approximately 88% sensitivity and almost 84% specificity in cross-validation, and 80%/75% in the test set.

On this clonotype: Its target antigen remains unknown. As the CDR3 is not closed by the conserved phenylalanine or tryptophan, this likely results from a read error.

Stable hyperthyroidism was defined as no progression to ophthalmopathy within 18 months of follow-up. Patients with hyperthyroidism were aged 18 to 65 years, had been newly diagnosed, and had a disease duration of less than 2 months. Patients were excluded if they had other autoimmune diseases, uncontrolled infections, pregnancy or lactation. Diagnosis relied on clinical symptoms, serum thyroxine, TRAb, thyroid ultrasound and orbital computed tomography. Ficoll-Paque density gradient centrifugation was used to isolate PBMCs from around 10 ml of fresh peripheral blood. Total RNA was extracted using Trizol reagent, and RNA quality was checked on an Agilent 2100 Bioanalyzer. For repertoire sequencing, the TCR beta CDR3 regions were amplified from RNA transcripts. HTBI primers and the Qiagen OneStep RT-PCR kit were used in a first-round RT-PCR, which was followed by a second-round multiplex PCR, size selection and purification. The libraries underwent paired-end sequencing with 100 bp reads on an Illumina HiSeq2000. The source study handled its data this way. SOAPnuke was used to process the reads, throwing out any read that had adapters, had uncalled bases, had a mean Phred below 15, or lacked an exact constant-primer or identifier match. High-quality paired reads were merged with COPE v1.2.5. Each unique nucleotide sequence was defined as a clonotype, and clonotypes were aligned to IMGT TRB V, D and J references with MiTCR v1.1. The analysis was limited to V-J combinations with a frequency above 0.0001, which together covered 98% to 99.2% of repertoires. For each V-J combination, a TCR clonal expansion and chaos score was defined as F50 clonal expansion divided by the chaos observed in the TCRdist matrix. Welch's t-statistics and random forest were used to narrow the features down to more than 10 V-J combinations, which were then fed into a naive Bayes classifier. Thyroid-blood repertoire similarity was quantified with the Morisita-Horn index. TCRdb reprocessing: public reads trimmed at Q25 with fastp, clones called with MiXCR, in-frame beta chains kept. Rows are unified per CDR3 protein, each entry keeping the most common DNA and genes. The V and J calls reflect TCRdb's pipeline rather than the authors' work. The sample contains 300,000 to 400,000 distinct CDR3 sequences, about 18% of them found a single time. The ten largest clones add up to 2% to 3% of the sample.

Cut back by 1 base and 2 bases, the V and J ends lie 5 bases apart. The length of the CDR3 is 13 amino acids, counting both ends. Only the CDR3 portion is preserved as DNA: 39 bases, with reading frame beginning at the first base. The receptor was isolated from an adult woman with stable Graves' hyperthyroidism. The sample consisted of peripheral blood. Recombination joined TRBV12-3 or TRBV12-4 with TRBJ1-1; no D gene is confidently identified. The DNA sequence is as follows: TGTGCCAGCAGTTTAGGACAAAACACTGAAGCTTTCGTT. This translates into CASSLGQNTEAFV.